The 3 T cell receptor beta chains below all came from one sample that was sequenced in a study of beta chain features in type 1 diabetes. General observations from the study: In all four CD4+ subsets, TCRB CDR3 length was significantly, moderately reduced in type 1 diabetes.

What was sequenced were expressed TCRB transcripts, since all of the isolated RNA had been reverse transcribed. Data came from immunoSEQ multiplex PCR; TCRdb stores just in-frame clones and leaves some out. The sample includes roughly 260,000 clones, about a tenth seen only once; the top ten take 0.017%. The antigens these receptors bind are not known. Sequencing was carried out using naive CD4+ T cells from blood. These receptor sequences come from a man aged 25 to 40 with type 1 diabetes.

This clone was counted only a few times. CDR3 in DNA: TGTGCCAGCATCCCACGGGTAGGTCCTACCTACGAGCAGTACTTC. This sequence encodes CASIPRVGPTYEQYF. The V call is TRBV6-1, the J call TRBJ2-7; D is ambiguous. This CDR3 region has 15 residues. Germline loops: CDR1 MNHNS, CDR2 SASEGT. The V gene lost 7 bases and the J gene lost 2 bases, with 18 bases spanning the gap.

The rearrangement uses TRBV15 and TRBJ1-5; D possibly corresponds to TRBD1 (5 bases). The CDR3 contains 14 residues. The germline CDR1 and CDR2 sequences are LNHNV and YYDKDF (reference sequence). V lost 4 bases and J lost 3, with 10 bases in between. The CDR3 reads CATSTQGDNQPQHF. The CDR3 DNA reads TGTGCCACCAGCACCCAAGGGGACAATCAGCCCCAGCATTTT.

The rearrangement joins TRBV29-1 to TRBJ2-7; the match to TRBD1 covers 10 bases. V lost 7 bases, J lost 8 bases, and 5 bases stayed unmatched. The CDR3 spans 11 residues. Germline V gene data show CDR1 as SQVTM and CDR2 as ANQGSEA. Written as DNA, the CDR3 is TGCAGCGGTTGGGACAGGGGAAAGCAGTACTTC. It is translated as CSGWDRGKQYF.